This T cell receptor (beta chain) is drawn from a study of response to subunit inactivated influenza vaccine. Findings of the study overall: Each seasonal influenza vaccination recruits few new T cells, the authors suggested.

CDR1 and CDR2 from the germline V gene are ENHRY and SYGVKD. CDR3 length: 16 residues. Trimming pared 2 bases from V and 8 bases from J, leaving 16 bases between. Of note for this clonotype: Its antigen remains unknown.

TCRdb fed the RT-PCR reads into MiXCR, producing one record per CDR3 protein. The sample carries 500,000 to 550,000 distinct CDR3 sequences, 6% to 9% recorded once. The rearrangement links TRBV10-3 to TRBJ1-6, with a tentative D call TRBD1 (6 bases). Sequences were derived from PBMCs from blood, sampled about 24 months after vaccination. This clonotype originated in a man in his fifties or sixties who received an inactivated influenza vaccine. CDR3 sequence (DNA): TGTGCCATCAGTGAGGTTTTGGGACACCCCGATTCACCCCTCCACTTT. This codes for CAISEVLGHPDSPLHF.